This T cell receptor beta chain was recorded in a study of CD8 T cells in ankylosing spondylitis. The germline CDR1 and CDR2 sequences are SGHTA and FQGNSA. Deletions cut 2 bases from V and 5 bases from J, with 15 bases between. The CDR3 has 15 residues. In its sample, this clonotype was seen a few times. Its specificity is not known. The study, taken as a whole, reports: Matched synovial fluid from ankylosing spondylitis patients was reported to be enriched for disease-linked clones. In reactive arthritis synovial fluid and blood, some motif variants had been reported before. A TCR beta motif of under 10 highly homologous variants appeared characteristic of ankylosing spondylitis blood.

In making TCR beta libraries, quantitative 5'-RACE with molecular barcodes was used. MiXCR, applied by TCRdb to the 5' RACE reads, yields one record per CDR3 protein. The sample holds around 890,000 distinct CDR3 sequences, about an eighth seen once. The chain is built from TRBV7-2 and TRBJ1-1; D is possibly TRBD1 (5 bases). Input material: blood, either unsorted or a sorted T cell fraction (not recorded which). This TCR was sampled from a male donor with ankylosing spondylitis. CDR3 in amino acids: CASSLNPAGMTEAFF. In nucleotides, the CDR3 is TGTGCCAGCAGCTTAAATCCGGCAGGGATGACTGAAGCTTTCTTT.